These 32 T cell receptor beta chains were sequenced from one sample in a study of response to subunit inactivated influenza vaccine. TCRdb independently ran MiXCR on the RT-PCR reads; one entry per CDR3 protein. The sample records more than 150,000 distinct CDR3 sequences, around 9% being singletons. Specimen: non-naive T cells sorted from PBMCs, collected on the day of vaccination. All receptors derive from a man between 50 and 59 years old who received an inactivated influenza vaccine.

This clonotype was observed a few times. The chain uses TRBV18 and TRBJ2-4; D unresolved. The CDR3 loop spans 15 amino acids. Trimming took 2 bases from V and 1 from J, leaving 9 bases between them. CDR1 and CDR2 (germline): KGHSH, LQKENI. The CDR3 sequence is CASSPGLTAKNIQYF. CDR3 coding DNA: TGTGCCAGCTCACCAGGTTTAACGGCCAAAAACATTCAGTACTTC.

The chain combines TRBV5-6 with TRBJ2-5; unclear D gene. Per germline, CDR1 SGHDT and CDR2 YYEEEE. The V and J ends lost 3 bases and 3 bases respectively, with 9 bases between them. The CDR3 spans 13 residues. In DNA, the CDR3 is TGTGCCAGCAGCTCTTACAATGAAGAGACCCAGTACTTC. As protein: CASSSYNEETQYF.

Many counts were recorded for this clonotype. The chain recombines TRBV29-1 with TRBJ1-1, with D possibly TRBD1 on 5 matching bases. The CDR3 totals 14 residues. Per the germline V gene, CDR1 is SQVTM and CDR2 is ANQGSEA. Deletions cut 4 bases from V and 0 bases from J, with 12 bases between. CDR3 coding DNA: TGCAGCGTTGTCCAGGACAATGTGAACACTGAAGCTTTCTTT. Translating it yields CSVVQDNVNTEAFF. The complete variable domain, with remaining parts taken from reference TRBV29-1 and TRBJ1-1, reads SAVISQKPSRDICQRGTSLTIQCQVDSQVTMMFWYRQQPGQSLTLIATANQGSEATYESGFVIDKFPISRPNLTFSTLTVSNMSPEDSSIYLCSVVQDNVNTEAFFGQGTRLTVV.

This clonotype was detected only a few times. The chain carries TRBV28 and TRBJ1-4, with D hard to call. The V end was cut by 6 bases, the J end by 0 bases, with 8 bases between. The CDR3 sequence is 14 residues long. The V gene's germline CDR1 is MDHEN and CDR2 SYDVKM. The CDR3 here is CASRLRATNEKLFF. The CDR3 DNA reads as TGTGCCAGCAGGCTGCGGGCAACTAATGAAAAACTGTTTTTT.

This clonotype was recorded at least ten times. The rearrangement joins TRBV7-2 to TRBJ2-3; the D is unclear. Germline V gene sequence: CDR1 SGHTA, CDR2 FQGNSA. Trimming shortened V by 6 bases and J by 3 bases, and 4 bases separated the two germline ends. CDR3 length: 11 amino acids. The CDR3, as DNA: TGTGCCAGCAGGGAGACAGATACGCAGTATTTT. This gives the protein CASRETDTQYF.

The chain joins TRBV28 to TRBJ2-7; a possible D gene is TRBD1 (5 bases). V lost 5 bases and J 5 bases, leaving 10 bases between the germline ends. The CDR3 contains 12 residues. Germline values: CDR1 MDHEN, CDR2 SYDVKM. CDR3 sequence reads: CASSRRRDEQYF. CDR3 sequence (DNA): TGTGCCAGCAGTCGCCGCAGGGACGAGCAGTACTTC.

This clonotype showed up many times. V usage is TRBV27 and J usage is TRBJ1-5; D gene uncertain. The germline V gene encodes CDR1 MNHEY and CDR2 SMNVEV (reference sequence). V lost 3 bases, J lost 0 bases, and 3 bases lay in between. The CDR3 runs to 13 residues. The CDR3 coding sequence is TGTGCCAGCAGTTTTTATAGCAATCAGCCCCAGCATTTT. Its protein is CASSFYSNQPQHF.

This clonotype was recorded many times. The V and J genes are TRBV6-6 and TRBJ2-2; the D gene is possibly TRBD2 (5 bases). The germline V gene encodes CDR1 MNHNY and CDR2 SVGAGI (reference sequence). The germline V and J ends were trimmed by 6 bases and 7 bases, with 9 bases remaining between them. This CDR3 comprises 12 residues. The CDR3 here is CASRGEGGELFF. In DNA, the CDR3 is TGTGCCAGCAGGGGCGAGGGCGGGGAGCTGTTTTTT.

The sample holds a few counts of this clonotype. The chain recombines TRBV3-1 with TRBJ1-1; TRBD1 matches 9 bases. The V gene end was trimmed by 4 bases and the J gene end by 4 bases; junction bases not matched to a gene: 16. The germline V gene has CDR1 LGHDT and CDR2 YNNKEL (reference sequence). The CDR3 has 18 amino acids. The chain's CDR3 is CASSRFSSGQGSGTEAFF. CDR3 coding DNA: TGTGCCAGCAGCCGATTTTCATCGGGACAGGGATCGGGCACTGAAGCTTTCTTT.

This clonotype was counted between two and nine times. The genes are TRBV7-9 and TRBJ1-1, with 7 bases aligning to TRBD1. This CDR3 comprises 16 residues. Looked up from germline, CDR1 is SEHNR and CDR2 is FQNEAQ (reference sequence). The J segment lost 0 bases and the V segment lost 4 bases, leaving 8 bases of the junction unmatched. Written as DNA, the CDR3 is TGTGCCAGCAGCTCGCCCCAGGGGGTTATGAACACTGAAGCTTTCTTT. As protein: CASSSPQGVMNTEAFF.

This clonotype has a single count. A read error may be the cause here, since a much bigger clone is one base away. V gene TRBV5-1 combines with J gene TRBJ2-5; the D is unclear. CDR3 length: 15 residues. Germline loops: CDR1 SGHRS, CDR2 YFSETQ. CDR3 amino acids: CPSSLGHNNQETQYF. Written as DNA, the CDR3 is TGCCCCAGCAGCTTGGGCCACAACAACCAAGAGACCCAGTACTTC.

This clonotype has a handful of counts. V gene TRBV6-2 or TRBV6-3 combines with J gene TRBJ2-5, with 9 bases aligning to TRBD1. Unmatched junction bases numbered 14, after V lost 0 bases and J lost 6 bases. CDR1 MNHEY and CDR2 SVGEGT come from the germline V gene. This CDR3 has 18 residues. Written as DNA, the CDR3 is TGTGCCAGCAGTTACTCTCGATCCGGGACAGGGTGGCAGAAGACCCAGTACTTC. Translating gives CASSYSRSGTGWQKTQYF.

The chain combines TRBV4-3 with TRBJ1-2; D unclear. V shed 4 bases and J shed 4 bases, with 28 bases lying between them. This CDR3 has 19 residues. Germline V gives CDR1 LGHNA, CDR2 YSLEER. The CDR3 DNA is TGCGCCAGCAGCCTCAGCGCCCACTCGCCTAGCAGCCGAACCTATGGCTACACCTTC. Encoded protein: CASSLSAHSPSSRTYGYTF.

This clonotype came up many times. The rearrangement uses TRBV24-1 and TRBJ2-1; 13 nucleotides line up with TRBD2. CDR1 is KGHDR, CDR2 SFDVKD, per germline. The CDR3 length is 12 residues. V was pared by 10 bases and J by 13 bases, with 6 bases of the junction left unmatched. The CDR3, as DNA: TGTGCCACGCGACTAGCGGGAGGTGCCCAGTTCTTC. Translated, it gives CATRLAGGAQFF.

This clonotype was counted many times. The CDR3 is CAISPRSVGNEQFF. CDR3 in DNA: TGTGCCATCAGCCCCCGATCCGTTGGCAATGAGCAGTTCTTC. The V gene is TRBV10-3, the J gene TRBJ2-1, with unresolved D. V lost 6 bases and J 6 bases, leaving 15 bases between the germline ends. The CDR3 is 14 amino acids. Germline loops: CDR1 ENHRY, CDR2 SYGVKD.

This rearrangement joins TRBV7-8 to TRBJ2-7; tentatively, D is TRBD1 (5 bases). CDR1 and CDR2 (germline): SGHVS, FQNEAQ. The length of the CDR3 is 15 residues. Trimming took off 0 bases at V and 4 bases at J, with 13 bases between the two ends. The CDR3 nucleotides read TGTGCCAGCAGCTTAGCGTTAGGGGCGACTTACGAGCAGTACTTC. Translating gives CASSLALGATYEQYF.

This rearrangement joins TRBV7-9 to TRBJ1-1, with 8 bases identical to TRBD1. CDR1 and CDR2 from the germline V gene are SEHNR and FQNEAQ (reference sequence). The length of the CDR3 is 15 residues. The V gene end was trimmed by 5 bases and the J gene end by 4 bases; junction bases not matched to a gene: 9. CDR3 amino acids: CASSADRGYFTEAFF. The CDR3 nucleotides are TGTGCCAGCAGCGCAGACAGGGGTTATTTCACTGAAGCTTTCTTT.

Many counts were recorded for this clonotype. The V gene is TRBV5-1, the J gene TRBJ2-6; D may be TRBD1 (5 bases). This CDR3 is built from 16 residues. CDR1 and CDR2 from the germline V gene are SGHRS and YFSETQ. Trimming left V 1 base short and J 2 bases short, with 10 bases between. As DNA, the CDR3 is TGCGCCAGCAGCTTGCCGGGCAGGGCTGGGGCCAACGTCCTGACTTTC. Its protein product is CASSLPGRAGANVLTF. Variable domain in full (rest from reference TRBV5-1 and TRBJ2-6): KAGVTQTPRYLIKTRGQQVTLSCSPISGHRSVSWYQQTPGQGLQFLFEYFSETQRNKGNFPGRFSGRQFSNSRSEMNVSTLELGDSALYLCASSLPGRAGANVLTFGAGSRLTVL.

This clonotype was found a few times. The V and J genes are TRBV9 and TRBJ2-5; D is perhaps TRBD2 (6 bases). The CDR3 length is 15 residues. The germline V gene has CDR1 SGDLS and CDR2 YYNGEE. V lost 3 bases, J lost 5 bases, and 17 bases lay in between. The CDR3 nucleotides read TGTGCCAGCAGCGGCGGATTTGCGGGATCGGAGACCCAGTACTTC. This gives the protein CASSGGFAGSETQYF. Based on the CDR3 plus reference TRBV9 and TRBJ2-5, the full variable domain is DSGVTQTPKHLITATGQRVTLRCSPRSGDLSVYWYQQSLDQGLQFLIQYYNGEERAKGNILERFSAQQFPDLHSELNLSSLELGDSALYFCASSGGFAGSETQYFGPGTRLLVL.

There are many counts of this clonotype. The V call is TRBV6-2 or TRBV6-3, the J call TRBJ2-7; D might be TRBD2 (5 bases). CDR3 length: 13 amino acids. Germline V CDR1 and CDR2: MNHEY, SVGEGT. V was trimmed by 7 bases and J by 3 bases, leaving 13 bases between them. The CDR3 loop is CASTGGADYEQYF. The DNA for the CDR3 is TGTGCCAGCACCGGAGGAGCGGACTACGAGCAGTACTTC.

This clonotype was picked up many times. The chain recombines TRBV7-9 with TRBJ2-1, with 7 bases aligning to TRBD1. Germline V gives CDR1 SEHNR, CDR2 FQNEAQ (reference sequence). V dropped 2 bases and J dropped 9; count of bases not matched to a gene: 4. CDR3 length: 13 residues. The chain's CDR3 is CASSLRGPIEQFF. Here the CDR3 DNA reads TGTGCCAGCAGCTTAAGGGGGCCGATTGAGCAGTTCTTC.

This sequence joins TRBV3-1 and TRBJ2-2; perhaps TRBD2 as D (6 bases). This CDR3 spans 16 amino acids. Germline loops: CDR1 LGHDT, CDR2 YNNKEL (reference sequence). Trimming took 1 base from V and 4 from J, leaving 13 bases between them. The chain's CDR3 is CASSQVPGVGTGELFF. CDR3 nucleotides: TGTGCCAGCAGCCAAGTGCCGGGAGTGGGCACCGGGGAGCTGTTTTTT. The full variable domain, in which reference TRBV3-1 and TRBJ2-2 provide the parts outside the CDR3, is DTAVSQTPKYLVTQMGNDKSIKCEQNLGHDTMYWYKQDSKKFLKIMFSYNNKELIINETVPNRFSPKSPDKAHLNLHINSLELGDSAVYFCASSQVPGVGTGELFFGEGSRLTVL.

The chain is built from TRBV3-1 and TRBJ2-5, with 9 bases lining up with TRBD2. V lost 4 bases and J lost 4; bases outside the gene matches: 7. The germline gives CDR1 LGHDT, CDR2 YNNKEL (reference sequence). This CDR3 region has 15 residues. In nucleotides, the CDR3 is TGTGCCAGCAGCCCCGCGGGGGGGCAGCGAGAGACCCAGTACTTC. Protein sequence: CASSPAGGQRETQYF.

In this sample, this clonotype turned up many times. This rearrangement joins TRBV29-1 to TRBJ2-7; 9 bases align to TRBD1. J lost 8 bases, V lost 7 bases, and 6 bases had no gene match. The CDR3 length is 11 residues. Germline CDR1 SQVTM, CDR2 ANQGSEA. The CDR3 DNA is TGCAGCGGCTTGGACAGGGGAAAGCAGTACTTC. Amino acids: CSGLDRGKQYF.

This clonotype appeared a few times. V usage is TRBV15 and J usage is TRBJ2-7, with 10 bases identical to TRBD2. The V gene end was trimmed by 1 base and the J gene end by 7 bases; junction bases not matched to a gene: 1. CDR1 and CDR2 from the germline V gene are LNHNV and YYDKDF (reference sequence). The CDR3 is 13 residues long. The CDR3 DNA reads as TGTGCCACCAGCAGAGTAGCGGGGGGAGAGCAGTACTTC. The encoded protein is CATSRVAGGEQYF.

Notes on this clonotype: This sequence may be a read error, since a much larger clone differs from it by one base. The V and J genes are TRBV4-2 and TRBJ2-4; TRBD2 is a possible D gene (6 bases). Germline CDR1 reads LGHNA; CDR2 reads YNFKEQ. The CDR3 runs to 14 residues. The CDR3: CASSQNSGKKIQYF. CDR3 nucleotides: TGTGCCAGCAGCCAAAATAGCGGCAAAAAGATTCAGTACTTC.

Ten or more counts support this clonotype. This CDR3 is CSVEGGRGVEAFF. The CDR3 nucleotides read TGCAGCGTTGAGGGGGGGCGAGGAGTTGAAGCTTTCTTT. The V call is TRBV29-1, the J call TRBJ1-1; D might be TRBD1 (6 bases). The CDR3 loop spans 13 amino acids. Trimming took off 3 bases at V and 7 bases at J, with 15 bases between the two ends. Germline values: CDR1 SQVTM, CDR2 ANQGSEA.

Comment on this clonotype: This may be a read error, as it is one base from a much larger clone. The chain is built from TRBV29-1 and TRBJ2-2, with TRBD2 matching over 7 bases. This CDR3 is built from 12 residues. Germline CDR1 is SQVTM and CDR2 is ANQGSEA. The chain's CDR3 is CSVSGKTGDLFF. The DNA for the CDR3 is TGCAGCGTTAGCGGGAAGACCGGGGACCTGTTTTTT.

This clonotype was observed a few times. The gene calls are TRBV25-1 and TRBJ2-5; D is unclear. Germline lookup yields CDR1 MGHDK and CDR2 SYGVNS. This CDR3 is 12 amino acids long. Trimming removed 6 bases at V and 5 bases at J, with 10 bases between. In DNA, the CDR3 is TGTGCCAGCAGGGGTATCGGCGAGACCCAGTACTTC. This codes for CASRGIGETQYF.

This clonotype has a count of ten or more. V is TRBV29-1 and J is TRBJ2-5; either TRBD1 or TRBD2 may supply D (6 bases each). From germline, CDR1 is SQVTM and CDR2 ANQGSEA. V lost 3 bases, J lost 4 bases, and 9 bases lay in between. This CDR3 is built from 12 residues. The CDR3 bases are TGCAGCGTTGACAGGGGAGGAGAGACCCAGTACTTC. Protein: CSVDRGGETQYF. Together with reference TRBV29-1 and TRBJ2-5, the CDR3 gives the full variable domain: SAVISQKPSRDICQRGTSLTIQCQVDSQVTMMFWYRQQPGQSLTLIATANQGSEATYESGFVIDKFPISRPNLTFSTLTVSNMSPEDSSIYLCSVDRGGETQYFGPGTRLLVL.

The V and J genes are TRBV20-1 and TRBJ2-7; D is possibly TRBD1 (6 bases). V gave up 5 bases and J gave up 3 bases, with 14 bases separating them. The CDR3 spans 13 residues. Germline lookup yields CDR1 DFQATT and CDR2 SNEGSKA (reference sequence). Here the CDR3 reads CSALGTINYEQYF. The DNA for the CDR3 is TGCAGTGCTCTCGGGACAATCAACTACGAGCAGTACTTC.

This clonotype has more than one count but fewer than ten. The chain links TRBV4-1 to TRBJ2-6; TRBD2 agrees at 7 bases. The CDR3 has 17 residues. The J segment lost 2 bases and the V segment lost 3 bases, leaving 7 bases of the junction unmatched. CDR1 is MGHRA, CDR2 YSYEKL, per germline. CDR3 in amino acids: CASSQSSGATGANVLTF. CDR3 nucleotides: TGCGCCAGCAGCCAGTCCAGCGGGGCCACTGGGGCCAACGTCCTGACTTTC.